This T cell receptor beta chain originates from a study of T cells after somatic rescue of genetic block. Repertoires were generated with immunoSEQ multiplex PCR, while TCRdb's copy carries only in-frame clones and drops some. The table has tens of thousands of clones, around 90% seen once. Germline trimming cut 1 base from V and 5 bases from J; bases unmatched to any gene: 8. Germline assignment: CDR1 SGHNT and CDR2 YYREEE (reference sequence). CDR3 size: 16 residues. The origin of this receptor is a young man. V usage is TRBV5-4 and J usage is TRBJ2-1; 8 nucleotides align to TRBD2. The material sequenced was peripheral blood mononuclear cells (PBMCs). This CDR3 is CASSLSIAGQDNEQFF. CDR3 DNA: TGTGCCAGCAGCTTGTCGATAGCGGGGCAAGACAATGAGCAGTTCTTC.